The present TCR beta chain was sequenced within a study of regulatory T cells in long-lasting Graves disease. The authors built TCR beta libraries using iRepertoire HTBI primers and Arm-PCR of CDR3 regions. TCRdb ran MiXCR on the multiplex PCR reads and lists one entry per CDR3 protein. The sample includes around 460,000 distinct CDR3 sequences, 20% to 25% of them seen just once. Described time point: persistent/refractory GD, antithyroid drugs over 5 years with positive TRAb. There was RNA extracted from PBMCs, and the TCR library was made from it. Peripheral blood, 7.5 to 9.5 milliliters per patient, was collected in EDTA tubes. The sample in question was peripheral blood mononuclear cells (PBMCs), obtained when the disease was refractory, from a patient treated with antithyroid drugs. The receptor comes from a female donor with Graves disease.

In DNA, the CDR3 is TGTGCCAGCAGCTTAACTCCGCCAGGGGCCCCAGAGACCCAGTACTTC. Protein product: CASSLTPPGAPETQYF. The V and J genes are TRBV7-9 and TRBJ2-5; the D gene is possibly TRBD1 (6 bases). The CDR3 is 16 residues long. V was cut by 2 bases and J by 4 bases, with 17 bases left in between. Germline CDR1 reads SEHNR; CDR2 reads FQNEAQ (reference sequence).